The 31 T cell receptor beta chains below come from one sample, sequenced in a study of CD8+CD57+ T cells in acquired aplastic anemia. Genomic DNA, the template, was used for profiling of the TCR beta VDJ and CDR3. TCRdb reprocessed the reads with MiXCR, giving one entry per CDR3 protein. The table lists about 170,000 distinct CDR3 sequences, around half of them singletons. Before being chosen for sequencing, patients had shown CD8+CD57+ cell expansion by flow cytometry. What was sequenced was sorted CD4+, CD8+, or CD8+CD57+ T cells (not recorded which) from PBMCs. Receptors originate from a human donor with aplastic anemia.

As for this clonotype: The junction differs from germline at one of its ends, possibly a read error. The gene calls are TRBV2 and TRBJ1-1; D remains unclear. The germline V gene has CDR1 SNHLY and CDR2 FYNNEI. The CDR3 totals 14 residues. The CDR3 nucleotides read TGTGCCAGCAGCGAAGGATACATGAACACTGAAGCTTTCTTT. This gives the protein CASSEGYMNTEAFF. The whole variable domain, filled in from reference TRBV2 and TRBJ1-1, reads EPEVTQTPSHQVTQMGQEVILRCVPISNHLYFYWYRQILGQKVEFLVSFYNNEISEKSEIFDDQFSVERPDGSNFTLKIRSTKLEDSAMYFCASSEGYMNTEAFFGQGTRLTVV.

This rearrangement joins TRBV7-9 to TRBJ1-2; 7 bases are shared with TRBD1. CDR1 SEHNR and CDR2 FQNEAQ come from the germline V gene (reference sequence). The CDR3 loop spans 12 amino acids. V dropped 5 bases and J dropped 8; count of bases not matched to a gene: 5. The CDR3 nucleotides are TGTGCCAGCAGCAACAGGGGAGAGGGCTACACCTTC. Encoded protein: CASSNRGEGYTF.

With regard to this clonotype: The junction departs from germline at one end; a sequencing error may be responsible. The chain couples TRBV10-2 to TRBJ2-2, with D perhaps matching TRBD2 (5 bases). The CDR3 is 11 amino acids. Per germline, CDR1 WSHSY and CDR2 SAAADI. The CDR3 DNA is TGCGCCAGCAATGAGGGCGGGGAGCTGTTTTTT. It specifies CASNEGGELFF.

J is TRBJ2-7 and V is TRBV10-3; a weak D match, TRBD2 (5 bases). CDR1 and CDR2 from the germline V gene are ENHRY and SYGVKD. Trimming removed 3 bases from V and 6 bases from J, with 9 bases in between. The CDR3 length is 12 residues. CDR3 sequence: CAISDTRPEQYF. The CDR3 DNA reads as TGTGCCATCAGTGACACTAGACCCGAGCAGTACTTC.

The V call is TRBV10-3, the J call TRBJ2-3; D call uncertain. The germline V and J ends were trimmed by 1 base and 6 bases, with 8 bases remaining between them. The CDR3 consists of 13 residues. Germline V gene sequence: CDR1 ENHRY, CDR2 SYGVKD. CDR3 loop: CAISEFEGDTQYF. CDR3 in DNA: TGTGCCATCAGTGAGTTTGAAGGCGATACGCAGTATTTT.

This chain uses TRBV4-2 with TRBJ2-1; 8 bases map to TRBD1. CDR1 and CDR2 (germline): LGHNA, YNFKEQ. This CDR3 is built from 14 residues. The trim removed 3 bases at V and 6 bases at J, leaving 4 bases unmatched. This CDR3 is CASSQRTGRNEQFF. DNA of the CDR3: TGTGCCAGCAGCCAGCGGACAGGGCGCAATGAGCAGTTCTTC.

This clonotype was recorded many times. The V gene is TRBV4-2, the J gene TRBJ2-5; D call uncertain. This CDR3 comprises 15 residues. Trimming left V 0 bases short and J 1 base short, with 9 bases between. Per germline, CDR1 LGHNA and CDR2 YNFKEQ. CDR3 protein: CASSQEANGQETQYF. CDR3 nucleotide sequence: TGTGCCAGCAGCCAAGAGGCCAACGGCCAAGAGACCCAGTACTTC.

This clonotype was detected ten times or more. The chain carries TRBV7-8 and TRBJ1-1; TRBD1 might be the D (6 bases). Per germline, CDR1 SGHVS and CDR2 FQNEAQ. The length of the CDR3 is 15 residues. Trimming left V 1 base short and J 0 bases short, with 9 bases between. The CDR3 DNA sequence: TGTGCCAGCAGCTTAGAACAGGGCTTGAACACTGAAGCTTTCTTT. This translates into CASSLEQGLNTEAFF.

This clonotype was seen ten or more times. The rearrangement uses TRBV10-3 and TRBJ1-1; 9 bases map to TRBD1. Germline V CDR1 and CDR2: ENHRY, SYGVKD. This CDR3 is built from 17 residues. The V gene end was trimmed by 0 bases and the J gene end by 1 base; junction bases not matched to a gene: 6. CDR3 in DNA: TGTGCCATCAGTGAGTCGGGACAGGGAGGGGGGAACACTGAAGCTTTCTTT. Protein product: CAISESGQGGGNTEAFF.

The V gene is TRBV10-3, the J gene TRBJ1-2; 9 nucleotides agree with TRBD1. The CDR3 loop spans 13 amino acids. V lost 4 bases to trimming and J lost 7 bases; unmatched junction nucleotides: 4. CDR1 and CDR2 from the germline V gene are ENHRY and SYGVKD. The CDR3 sequence is CAISGNRGLGYTF. CDR3 DNA: TGTGCCATCAGTGGTAACAGGGGGCTTGGCTACACCTTC.

In regard to this clonotype: It may be a read error: a sequence one base away is much more abundant. Here the CDR3 reads CASSGVVNTEAFF. CDR3 in DNA: TGTGCCAGCAGTGGTGTAGTGAACACTGAAGCTTTCTTT. The chain combines TRBV6-1 with TRBJ1-1; D unclear. The CDR3 loop spans 13 amino acids. V lost 4 bases and J 0 bases, leaving 6 bases between the germline ends. CDR1 and CDR2 (germline): MNHNS, SASEGT.

This clonotype was observed a handful of times. CDR3 DNA sequence: TGTGCCAGCTCACCGCGACCGGGGGAACAAGAGACCCAGTACTTC. Translation gives CASSPRPGEQETQYF. The chain uses TRBV18 and TRBJ2-5; TRBD2 is a possible D gene (6 bases). Between the trimmed V and J ends, which lost 3 bases and 2 bases, there was a span of 13 bases. The CDR3 extends over 15 amino acids. Germline CDR1 KGHSH, CDR2 LQKENI.

This clonotype was observed a handful of times. J is TRBJ1-2 and V is TRBV12-3 or TRBV12-4, with D possibly being TRBD1 (6 bases). Trimming removed 10 bases at V and 8 bases at J, with 20 bases between. The CDR3 is 13 amino acids. Here the CDR3 DNA reads TGTGCCACCTCGAGACAGGACCGGGGGGGCTACACCTTC. Protein: CATSRQDRGGYTF.

The chain has TRBV10-3 and TRBJ1-1; a possible D gene is TRBD1 (6 bases). CDR1 and CDR2 (germline): ENHRY, SYGVKD. Trimming stripped 6 bases from V and 1 base from J, with 6 bases between. The CDR3 spans 12 residues. The CDR3 DNA reads TGTGCCATCAGGACAGGGAACACTGAAGCTTTCTTT. Encoded protein: CAIRTGNTEAFF.

The V call is TRBV29-1, the J call TRBJ2-7; D call uncertain. The V end was cut by 6 bases, the J end by 3 bases, with 9 bases between. Germline lookup yields CDR1 SQVTM and CDR2 ANQGSEA. The CDR3 totals 11 residues. Here the CDR3 reads CSVGEVYEQYF. In nucleotides, the CDR3 is TGCAGCGTCGGAGAGGTCTACGAGCAGTACTTC.

In its sample, this clonotype was seen a few times. The chain combines TRBV7-6 with TRBJ2-3, with a weak D call TRBD2 (6 bases). Trimming stripped 0 bases from V and 5 bases from J, with 12 bases between. CDR1 is SGHVS, CDR2 FNYEAQ, per germline. This CDR3 is 15 amino acids long. In DNA, the CDR3 is TGTGCCAGCAGCTTAGCGCATACTAGCCGAGATACGCAGTATTTT. It is translated as CASSLAHTSRDTQYF. Full variable domain (remainder filled in from reference TRBV7-6 and TRBJ2-3): GAGVSQSPRYKVTKRGQDVALRCDPISGHVSLYWYRQALGQGPEFLTYFNYEAQQDKSGLPNDRFSAERPEGSISTLTIQRTEQRDSAMYRCASSLAHTSRDTQYFGPGTRLTVL.

This clonotype was picked up many times. The V call is TRBV29-1, the J call TRBJ2-7; 10 bases fit TRBD2. Germline trimming cut 7 bases from V and 4 bases from J; bases unmatched to any gene: 13. Germline V gene data show CDR1 as SQVTM and CDR2 as ANQGSEA. The CDR3 has 15 residues. CDR3 bases: TGCAGCGCGGACATCAGCGGGGGGGGGACGTACGAGCAGTACTTC. Translation: CSADISGGGTYEQYF.

This clonotype has more than one count but fewer than ten. The gene calls are TRBV20-1 and TRBJ1-1; possible D gene TRBD1, 5 bases. V dropped 6 bases and J dropped 0 bases, with 11 bases sitting between them. The CDR3 has 13 residues. CDR1 is DFQATT, CDR2 SNEGSKA, per germline (reference sequence). CDR3: CSASDIVNTEAFF. The CDR3 DNA reads TGCAGTGCCTCGGACATAGTGAACACTGAAGCTTTCTTT.

This chain uses TRBV6-2 or TRBV6-3 with TRBJ1-2; D unclear. This CDR3 has 15 residues. Trimming stripped 4 bases from V and 6 bases from J, with 18 bases between. Germline V CDR1 and CDR2: MNHEY, SVGEGT. The DNA for the CDR3 is TGTGCCAGCAGTTCCCCTGACCGGGTCGGAAATGGCTACACCTTC. Translated, it gives CASSSPDRVGNGYTF.

The chain uses TRBV2 and TRBJ2-7, with a weak D call TRBD2 (6 bases). The V gene lost 11 bases and the J gene lost 3 bases, with 11 bases spanning the gap. The CDR3 loop spans 11 amino acids. Germline CDR1 is SNHLY and CDR2 is FYNNEI. CDR3 protein: CAASGVYEQYF. CDR3 in DNA: TGTGCCGCCTCGGGGGTCTACGAGCAGTACTTC.

The chain carries TRBV7-2 and TRBJ1-2; TRBD1 aligns across 9 bases. Germline CDR1 and CDR2: SGHTA and FQGNSA. Trimming removed 5 bases from V and 7 bases from J; junction bases left unmatched: 8. The CDR3 runs 14 residues. CDR3 sequence: CASSPGQGVPGYTF. Written as DNA, the CDR3 is TGTGCCAGCAGCCCGGGACAGGGAGTACCTGGCTACACCTTC.

This clonotype was observed a handful of times. A clone one base away is much larger, so this may be a read error. This sequence joins TRBV5-1 and TRBJ1-1, with D possibly TRBD1 on 6 matching bases. Trimming took 0 bases from V and 6 from J, leaving 12 bases between them. The germline V gene has CDR1 SGHRS and CDR2 YFSETQ. CDR3 length: 14 residues. CDR3 residues: CASSLVQGWSEAFF. The CDR3 DNA sequence: TGCGCCAGCAGCTTGGTCCAGGGGTGGTCTGAAGCTTTCTTT.

The chain employs TRBV20-1 and TRBJ2-3, with TRBD2 identical over 9 bases. V gave up 2 bases and J gave up 5 bases; unmatched junction bases: 8. CDR3 length equals 15 residues. The germline CDR1 and CDR2 sequences are DFQATT and SNEGSKA (reference sequence). CDR3 coding DNA: TGCAGTGCTAGACGGCGGGAGGGCCGGGGAGATACGCAGTATTTT. Translated, it gives CSARRREGRGDTQYF.

This clonotype has a single count. The chain links TRBV15 to TRBJ2-7; 11 bases map to TRBD1. The ends lost 4 bases at V and 3 bases at J; junction bases unmatched: 2. This CDR3 is built from 14 residues. The V gene's germline CDR1 is LNHNV and CDR2 YYDKDF (reference sequence). CDR3 region: CATSIGTGGYEQYF. The CDR3 DNA reads TGTGCCACCAGCATTGGGACAGGGGGCTACGAGCAGTACTTC.

This chain links TRBV6-1 with TRBJ1-1, with D possibly TRBD1 on 5 matching bases. The germline V gene encodes CDR1 MNHNS and CDR2 SASEGT. The CDR3 sequence is 14 residues long. Trimming stripped 6 bases from V and 1 base from J, with 12 bases between. The CDR3 reads CASSDSDPNTEAFF. The CDR3 DNA follows: TGTGCCAGCAGCGACAGTGACCCGAACACTGAAGCTTTCTTT.

Regarding this clonotype: This may stem from a read error, because a much larger clone lies one nucleotide away. This rearrangement joins TRBV2 to TRBJ2-2, with D perhaps TRBD1 or TRBD2 (7 bases each). This CDR3 comprises 16 residues. Trimming took off 6 bases at V and 4 bases at J, with 18 bases between the two ends. CDR1 is SNHLY, CDR2 FYNNEI, per germline. CDR3 protein: CASRIRGGSTTGELFF. CDR3 sequence (DNA): TGTGCCAGCAGGATCAGGGGGGGCTCGACCACCGGGGAGCTGTTTTTT. Looking up the rest from reference TRBV2 and TRBJ2-2 gives the full variable domain: EPEVTQTPSHQVTQMGQEVILRCVPISNHLYFYWYRQILGQKVEFLVSFYNNEISEKSEIFDDQFSVERPDGSNFTLKIRSTKLEDSAMYFCASRIRGGSTTGELFFGEGSRLTVL.

In this sample, this clonotype turned up many times. V is TRBV6-2 or TRBV6-3 and J is TRBJ2-5; maybe TRBD1 (5 bases). Germline V lookup: CDR1 MNHEY, CDR2 SVGEGT. The CDR3 has 13 residues. The V end was cut by 5 bases, the J end by 4 bases, with 11 bases between. CDR3: CASSPQGRETQYF. CDR3 DNA: TGTGCCAGCAGTCCCCAGGGTCGAGAGACCCAGTACTTC.

The CDR3: CASSPRRPDTGELFF. DNA of the CDR3: TGTGCCAGCAGCCCCAGAAGGCCAGACACCGGGGAGCTGTTTTTT. V usage is TRBV2 and J usage is TRBJ2-2; D is undetermined. The V end was cut by 6 bases, the J end by 3 bases, with 14 bases between. The CDR3 runs to 15 residues. Germline values: CDR1 SNHLY, CDR2 FYNNEI. Combining the CDR3 with reference TRBV2 and TRBJ2-2 gives the whole variable domain EPEVTQTPSHQVTQMGQEVILRCVPISNHLYFYWYRQILGQKVEFLVSFYNNEISEKSEIFDDQFSVERPDGSNFTLKIRSTKLEDSAMYFCASSPRRPDTGELFFGEGSRLTVL.

This clonotype appeared a few times. Being one base from a much bigger clone, this may be a read error. The chain has TRBV19 and TRBJ1-2; 8 positions match TRBD1. Germline V gene data show CDR1 as LNHDA and CDR2 as SQIVND (reference sequence). The CDR3 loop spans 15 amino acids. This CDR3 is CGSSMKWTGFGGYTF. The CDR3 DNA reads as TGTGGCAGTAGTATGAAATGGACAGGGTTTGGTGGCTACACCTTC.

This clonotype has just a few counts. The chain uses TRBV15 and TRBJ2-3; D is unclear. This CDR3 has 12 residues. Germline V CDR1 and CDR2: LNHNV, YYDKDF (reference sequence). Between the trimmed V and J ends, which lost 0 bases and 7 bases, there was a span of 5 bases. The CDR3 loop is CATSRERNTQYF. CDR3 nucleotides: TGTGCCACCAGCAGAGAGAGGAATACGCAGTATTTT.

This clonotype occurred many times. V is TRBV6-5 and J is TRBJ1-2, with D uncertain. There are 15 residues in the CDR3. The germline CDR1 and CDR2 sequences are MNHEY and SVGAGI. V lost 0 bases, J lost 4 bases, and 12 bases lay in between. The CDR3, as DNA: TGTGCCAGCAGTTACTCGAGTCAAGTGCCCTATGGCTACACCTTC. Its translation is CASSYSSQVPYGYTF.